A single sample is the source of the 21 T cell receptor beta chains below, sequenced in a study of CD8 T cells in Susac syndrome. After extraction with the RNeasy kit, about 0.5 to 1 ug of the RNA was reverse transcribed using random hexamers. Via MiXCR, TCRdb re-called the immunoSEQ multiplex PCR reads, giving one row per CDR3 protein. The sample lists a few hundred thousand distinct CDR3 sequences; approximately 95% were seen once. Sequenced input: CD4+ T cells from PBMCs. All receptors derive from a human donor with multiple sclerosis.

This chain connects TRBV3-1 to TRBJ1-1; D is undetermined. V lost 0 bases and J 1 base, leaving 18 bases between the germline ends. Germline V gene sequence: CDR1 LGHDT, CDR2 YNNKEL (reference sequence). CDR3 length: 18 amino acids. CDR3 amino acids: CASSQEVLYFQKNTEAFF. The CDR3 DNA reads as TGTGCCAGCAGCCAAGAGGTTCTGTACTTTCAGAAGAACACTGAAGCTTTCTTT.

This clonotype was seen just once. V gene TRBV7-9 combines with J gene TRBJ2-2; D unclear. V was shortened by 5 bases and J by 0 bases, with 7 bases between the two germline ends. The CDR3 totals 14 residues. Germline CDR1 reads SEHNR; CDR2 reads FQNEAQ (reference sequence). This chain's CDR3 is CASSPFANTGELFF. The CDR3 DNA sequence: TGTGCCAGCAGCCCTTTTGCGAACACCGGGGAGCTGTTTTTT.

The chain uses TRBV12-3 or TRBV12-4 and TRBJ2-1, with D uncertain. Trimming removed 6 bases at V and 6 bases at J, with 6 bases between. CDR3 length: 11 residues. The CDR3 sequence is CASRMVNEQFF. CDR3 in DNA: TGTGCCAGCAGGATGGTCAATGAGCAGTTCTTC.

This sequence joins TRBV5-1 and TRBJ2-3; unclear D gene. Trimming removed 4 bases from V and 4 bases from J, with 10 bases in between. This CDR3 region has 13 residues. CDR1 and CDR2 (germline): SGHRS, YFSETQ. CDR3 DNA: TGCGCCAGCAGCCCCTCCACGGCAGATACGCAGTATTTT. Protein: CASSPSTADTQYF. Supplemented by reference TRBV5-1 and TRBJ2-3, the full variable domain reads KAGVTQTPRYLIKTRGQQVTLSCSPISGHRSVSWYQQTPGQGLQFLFEYFSETQRNKGNFPGRFSGRQFSNSRSEMNVSTLELGDSALYLCASSPSTADTQYFGPGTRLTVL.

CDR3 DNA sequence: TGTGCCTGGAGCGCGGGGCTTGGGGACAGGGTAAATGAGCAGTTCTTC. Amino acids: CAWSAGLGDRVNEQFF. The genes are TRBV30 and TRBJ2-1; 9 bases are a match to TRBD1. CDR1 and CDR2 from the germline V gene are GTSNPN and SVGIG (reference sequence). V was clipped by 3 bases and J by 7 bases; unmatched bases: 13. This CDR3 spans 16 amino acids.

The gene calls are TRBV30 and TRBJ2-7; the match to TRBD1 covers 10 bases. The CDR3 runs to 15 residues. Germline trimming cut 3 bases from V and 5 bases from J; bases unmatched to any gene: 10. CDR1 is GTSNPN, CDR2 SVGIG, per germline (reference sequence). This CDR3 reads CAWSGTTGGRDEQYF. The CDR3 nucleotides read TGTGCCTGGAGCGGAACGACAGGGGGCAGGGACGAGCAGTACTTC.

The gene calls are TRBV9 and TRBJ2-1; D is perhaps TRBD1 (6 bases). CDR1 and CDR2 from the germline V gene are SGDLS and YYNGEE. Trimming removed 2 bases from V and 6 bases from J, with 9 bases in between. The CDR3 extends over 13 amino acids. The CDR3 spells CASSVGQLNEQFF. DNA of the CDR3: TGTGCCAGCAGCGTCGGACAGCTCAATGAGCAGTTCTTC.

This sequence joins TRBV13 and TRBJ1-1; D uncertain. The CDR3 is 15 amino acids. Germline lookup yields CDR1 PRHDT and CDR2 FYEKMQ (reference sequence). V gave up 0 bases and J gave up 1 base, with 9 bases separating them. In nucleotides, the CDR3 is TGTGCCAGCAGCTTAGGCTGGTCAGAGAACACTGAAGCTTTCTTT. Its translation: CASSLGWSENTEAFF.

This clonotype was detected only once. The V and J genes are TRBV30 and TRBJ1-1, with D possibly TRBD1 on 5 matching bases. The V end lost 2 bases, the J end lost 1 base, and 11 bases lay between the germline ends. The CDR3 loop spans 14 amino acids. Germline-derived CDR1 and CDR2 are GTSNPN and SVGIG (reference sequence). The CDR3 spells CAWSMGLTNTEAFF. The CDR3 bases are TGTGCCTGGAGTATGGGACTCACGAACACTGAAGCTTTCTTT.

This clonotype showed up just once. V gene TRBV29-1 combines with J gene TRBJ2-3, with 11 bases fitting TRBD2. The CDR3 consists of 14 residues. Germline-derived CDR1 and CDR2 are SQVTM and ANQGSEA. Trimming cost V 7 bases and J 1 base; bases outside gene matches: 4. CDR3 nucleotides: TGCAGCGCCACGGGACTAGCGGGCACAGATACGCAGTATTTT. Its translation is CSATGLAGTDTQYF.

The rearrangement joins TRBV21-1 to TRBJ2-5; the table assigns TRBD1, which was not confirmed against the DNA. TRBV21-1 is a known pseudogene. This CDR3 comprises 15 residues. The CDR3 DNA reads TGTGCCAGCAGCCCCCGGGTCGGGGCTCAAGAGACCCAGTACTTC. Its translation is CASSPRVGAQETQYF.

The rearrangement links TRBV29-1 to TRBJ1-1, with D uncertain. The CDR3 runs to 11 residues. Germline V gene lookup returns CDR1 SQVTM and CDR2 ANQGSEA. V lost 7 bases, J lost 7 bases, and 13 bases lay in between. The CDR3 loop is CSALEGSEAFF. The DNA for the CDR3 is TGCAGCGCCTTAGAAGGCAGTGAAGCTTTCTTT.

The CDR3 region is CASSLGPPRRNGYTF. The CDR3 DNA is TGTGCCAGCAGTTTAGGCCCCCCCAGGAGGAATGGCTACACCTTC. This chain connects TRBV12-3 or TRBV12-4 to TRBJ1-2; D is undetermined. The length of the CDR3 is 15 residues. V lost 1 base and J lost 6, with 15 bases in between.

The chain employs TRBV30 and TRBJ1-5, with D unresolved. Trimming left V 0 bases short and J 3 bases short, with 9 bases between. The germline CDR1 and CDR2 sequences are GTSNPN and SVGIG (reference sequence). There are 14 residues in the CDR3. CDR3 sequence (DNA): TGTGCCTGGAGTGTACCTGCTTACAATCAGCCCCAGCATTTT. Translating it yields CAWSVPAYNQPQHF.

This sequence joins TRBV7-2 and TRBJ1-5; maybe TRBD1 (6 bases). CDR3 size: 15 residues. V dropped 5 bases and J dropped 6 bases, with 17 bases sitting between them. Per the germline V gene, CDR1 is SGHTA and CDR2 is FQGNSA. This chain's CDR3 is CASSQNNRVGQPQHF. CDR3 bases: TGTGCCAGCAGCCAAAACAACAGGGTAGGTCAGCCCCAGCATTTT.

This clonotype was recorded only once. V is TRBV7-9 and J is TRBJ1-4, with 7 bases that match TRBD1. The J segment lost 4 bases and the V segment lost 3 bases, leaving 2 bases of the junction unmatched. Germline assignment: CDR1 SEHNR and CDR2 FQNEAQ (reference sequence). The CDR3 extends over 14 amino acids. This chain's CDR3 is CASSFGQDNEKLFF. CDR3 bases: TGTGCCAGCAGCTTCGGACAGGATAATGAAAAACTGTTTTTT.

The gene calls are TRBV29-1 and TRBJ2-7; possibly TRBD1 or TRBD2 for D (5 bases each). Germline V gives CDR1 SQVTM, CDR2 ANQGSEA. The length of the CDR3 is 16 residues. The V end was cut by 6 bases, the J end by 5 bases, with 26 bases between. Here the CDR3 DNA reads TGCAGCGTACAATTACCGGAGGACCTTCGAGGGGACGAGCAGTACTTC. This gives the protein CSVQLPEDLRGDEQYF.

The chain uses TRBV20-1 and TRBJ2-2, with unresolved D. CDR3 length: 13 residues. The V gene's germline CDR1 is DFQATT and CDR2 SNEGSKA (reference sequence). DNA of the CDR3: TGCAGCGCAGTGGAATTAGGGCCCGGGGAGCTGTTTTTT. It is translated as CSAVELGPGELFF.

This clonotype was seen a few times. This chain connects TRBV13 to TRBJ1-1, with 7 bases fitting TRBD1. The CDR3 spans 12 residues. V was clipped by 6 bases and J by 4 bases; unmatched bases: 2. Germline CDR1 and CDR2: PRHDT and FYEKMQ (reference sequence). DNA of the CDR3: TGTGCCAGCAGTGCAGGGGGCACTGAAGCTTTCTTT. Its protein is CASSAGGTEAFF.

The chain employs TRBV29-1 and TRBJ1-1; possibly TRBD1 for D (5 bases). This CDR3 contains 13 residues. Trimming cost V 7 bases and J 3 bases, with 15 bases left between them. Germline V gives CDR1 SQVTM, CDR2 ANQGSEA. CDR3 bases: TGCAGCGCCGAATTACAGGCTTACACTGAAGCTTTCTTT. It translates to CSAELQAYTEAFF. Complete variable domain (other parts from reference TRBV29-1 and TRBJ1-1): SAVISQKPSRDICQRGTSLTIQCQVDSQVTMMFWYRQQPGQSLTLIATANQGSEATYESGFVIDKFPISRPNLTFSTLTVSNMSPEDSSIYLCSAELQAYTEAFFGQGTRLTVV.

The chain carries TRBV7-9 and TRBJ2-3; 7 bases match TRBD1. CDR3 length: 13 residues. With V trimmed by 11 bases and J by 7 bases, 12 bases remained unmatched. CDR1 and CDR2 from the germline V gene are SEHNR and FQNEAQ (reference sequence). CDR3: CAVEGGQVNTQYF. The CDR3, as DNA: TGTGCCGTTGAAGGGGGCCAAGTGAATACGCAGTATTTT.